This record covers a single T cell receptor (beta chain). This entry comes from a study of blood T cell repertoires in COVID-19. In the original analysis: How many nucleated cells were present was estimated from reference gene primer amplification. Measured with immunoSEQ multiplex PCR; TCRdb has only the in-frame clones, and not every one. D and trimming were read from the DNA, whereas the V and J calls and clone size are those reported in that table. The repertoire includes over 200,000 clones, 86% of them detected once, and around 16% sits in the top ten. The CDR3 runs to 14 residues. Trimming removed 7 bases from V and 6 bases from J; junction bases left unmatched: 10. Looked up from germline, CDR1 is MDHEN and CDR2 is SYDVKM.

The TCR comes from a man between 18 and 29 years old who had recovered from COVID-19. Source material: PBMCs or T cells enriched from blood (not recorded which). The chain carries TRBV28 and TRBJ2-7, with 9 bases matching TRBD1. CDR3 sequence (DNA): TGTGCCAGCACCTCGGGACAGGGTAAGGGCGAGCAGTACTTC. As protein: CASTSGQGKGEQYF.